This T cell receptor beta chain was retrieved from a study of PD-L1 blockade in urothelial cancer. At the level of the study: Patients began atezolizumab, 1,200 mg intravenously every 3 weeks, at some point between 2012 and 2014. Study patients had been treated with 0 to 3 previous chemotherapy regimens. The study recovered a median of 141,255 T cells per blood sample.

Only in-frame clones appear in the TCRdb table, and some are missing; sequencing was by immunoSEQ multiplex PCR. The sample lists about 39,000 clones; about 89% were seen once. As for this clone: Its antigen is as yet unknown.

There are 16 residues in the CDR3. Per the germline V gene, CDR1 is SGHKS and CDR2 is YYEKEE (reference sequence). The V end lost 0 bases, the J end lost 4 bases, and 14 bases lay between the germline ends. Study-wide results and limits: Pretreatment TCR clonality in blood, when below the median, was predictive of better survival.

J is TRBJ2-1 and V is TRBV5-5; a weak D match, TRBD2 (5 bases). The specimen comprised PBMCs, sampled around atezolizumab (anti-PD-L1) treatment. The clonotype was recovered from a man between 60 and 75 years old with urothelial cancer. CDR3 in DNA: TGTGCCAGCAGCTTGGATACGGGGTCAAGGTACAATGAGCAGTTCTTC. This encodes CASSLDTGSRYNEQFF.